This T cell receptor beta chain was observed in a study of technical replicates of blood from a few donors (dated by TCRdb to about 2017). The germline V gene (reference sequence) supplies CDR1 SGHNT and CDR2 YYREEE. The CDR3, from cysteine to phenylalanine, totals 13 residues. Of all the DNA, just the CDR3 is kept, 39 bases in frame from base 1. Trimming takes 0 bases from V and 4 bases from J, and the germline ends sit 7 bases apart. Library preparation was by the immunoSEQ multiplex PCR assay. TCRdb mirrors the immuneACCESS table, restricted to in-frame sequences. Some clones are absent from its copies; in checked studies, under half trace to an unresolved V gene, and the reason for the others is unknown. The sample includes 65,000 to 95,000 clones, with roughly 85% observed a single time. The ten biggest clones cover around 4.8% of the sample. Details on this clone: This clone's antigen is unknown. There are no base qualities to consult, and no much larger clone falls within one base.

The specimen sequenced was PBMCs. The TCR was taken from a human donor in good health. Some clones in this sample may be carry-over from other donors' samples. The V gene is TRBV5-4 and the J gene is TRBJ1-2, with the D gene uncertain. The CDR3 region reads CASSLVASYGYTF. The bases are TGTGCCAGCAGCTTGGTAGCTTCCTATGGCTACACCTTC.